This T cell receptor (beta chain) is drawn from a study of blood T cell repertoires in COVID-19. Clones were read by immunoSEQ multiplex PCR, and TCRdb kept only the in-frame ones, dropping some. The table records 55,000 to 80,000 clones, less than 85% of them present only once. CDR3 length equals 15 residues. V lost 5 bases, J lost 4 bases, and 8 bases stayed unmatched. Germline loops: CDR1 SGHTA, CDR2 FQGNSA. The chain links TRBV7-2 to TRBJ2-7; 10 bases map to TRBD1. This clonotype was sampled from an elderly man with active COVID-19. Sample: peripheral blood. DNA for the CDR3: TGTGCCAGCAGCCGCATAGGGACAGGGGAGTACGAGCAGTACTTC. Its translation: CASSRIGTGEYEQYF.